A selection of T cell receptor beta chains follows, all from one sample in a study of radiotherapy plus CTLA-4 blockade in lung cancer. Sequencing used immunoSEQ multiplex PCR; TCRdb keeps in-frame clones, though not all of them. Of roughly 57,000 clones listed, approximately 84% are singletons. Sample: peripheral blood, taken from a patient treated with radiotherapy plus ipilimumab. All receptors derive from a human donor with non-small cell lung cancer whose response to radiotherapy plus ipilimumab could not be evaluated. Both conserved end residues are part of each CDR3. The D gene is left open where the match is weak. Not every row has a clone size; where given, it reads once, few, many or a size class.

v_gene: TRBV15
d_gene: -
j_gene: TRBJ2-3
abundance: few
CDR3aa: CATSVSGISTDTQYF
CDR3nt: TGTGCCACCAGCGTTAGCGGAATAAGCACAGATACGCAGTATTTT

v_gene: TRBV7-9
d_gene: TRBD1
j_gene: TRBJ1-2
abundance: few
CDR3aa: CASSSTTGELYYGYTF
CDR3nt: TGTGCCAGCAGCTCCACTACAGGGGAACTTTACTATGGCTACACCTTC

v_gene: TRBV5-1
d_gene: TRBD1
j_gene: TRBJ1-2
abundance: few
CDR3aa: CASSSSGQGNYGYTF
CDR3nt: TGCGCCAGCAGCTCCTCGGGACAGGGTAACTATGGCTACACCTTC

v_gene: TRBV9
d_gene: TRBD2
j_gene: TRBJ2-5
abundance: -
CDR3aa: CASSVGTTKETQYF
CDR3nt: TGTGCCAGCAGCGTCGGGACTACAAAAGAGACCCAGTACTTC

v_gene: TRBV7-2
d_gene: -
j_gene: TRBJ1-2
abundance: -
CDR3aa: CASSFRQYGYTF
CDR3nt: TGTGCCAGCAGCTTCCGACAGTATGGCTACACCTTC

v_gene: TRBV27
d_gene: TRBD2
j_gene: TRBJ2-2
abundance: -
CDR3aa: CASSPRGGAGGELFF
CDR3nt: TGTGCCAGCAGTCCGCGCGGGGGGGCTGGCGGGGAGCTGTTTTTT

v_gene: TRBV9
d_gene: -
j_gene: TRBJ2-3
abundance: -
CDR3aa: CASSVFLGGPHTDTQYF
CDR3nt: TGTGCCAGCAGCGTCTTTTTGGGGGGGCCACACACAGATACGCAGTATTTT

v_gene: TRBV4-3
d_gene: -
j_gene: TRBJ2-1
abundance: -
CDR3aa: CASSPATFQEQFF
CDR3nt: TGCGCCAGCAGCCCCGCAACCTTCCAGGAGCAGTTCTTC

v_gene: TRBV25-1
d_gene: -
j_gene: TRBJ2-1
abundance: -
CDR3aa: CASSDLRDSSSYNEQFF
CDR3nt: TGTGCCAGCAGTGACCTCCGGGACTCAAGCTCCTACAATGAGCAGTTCTTC

v_gene: TRBV7-2
d_gene: -
j_gene: TRBJ1-6
abundance: once
CDR3aa: CASSVRDTYSPLHF
CDR3nt: TGTGCCAGCAGCGTCCGGGACACTTATTCACCCCTCCACTTT

v_gene: TRBV10-3
d_gene: -
j_gene: TRBJ2-1
abundance: -
CDR3aa: CAISDRGPDNEQFF
CDR3nt: TGTGCCATCAGTGACAGGGGCCCCGACAATGAGCAGTTCTTC

v_gene: TRBV5-6
d_gene: -
j_gene: TRBJ2-7
abundance: -
CDR3aa: CASSLMTGYEQYF
CDR3nt: TGTGCCAGCAGCTTGATGACCGGGTACGAGCAGTACTTC

v_gene: TRBV28
d_gene: TRBD1
j_gene: TRBJ1-5
abundance: -
CDR3aa: CASRGQGGQPQHF
CDR3nt: TGTGCCAGCAGGGGACAGGGAGGTCAGCCCCAGCATTTT

v_gene: TRBV19
d_gene: TRBD1
j_gene: TRBJ1-2
abundance: once
CDR3aa: CASTPTGDYGYTF
CDR3nt: TGTGCCAGTACCCCGACAGGGGACTATGGCTACACCTTC

v_gene: TRBV7-9
d_gene: -
j_gene: TRBJ1-3
abundance: -
CDR3aa: CASRPGAGNTIYF
CDR3nt: TGTGCCAGCAGGCCAGGGGCTGGAAACACCATATATTTT

v_gene: TRBV10-2
d_gene: TRBD1
j_gene: TRBJ1-2
abundance: -
CDR3aa: CASRAPRGQGKDGYTF
CDR3nt: TGCGCCAGCAGGGCACCCCGGGGACAGGGCAAGGATGGCTACACCTTC

v_gene: TRBV5-5
d_gene: TRBD2
j_gene: TRBJ2-1
abundance: -
CDR3aa: CASSFRLAGAASSYNEQFF
CDR3nt: TGTGCCAGCAGCTTCAGACTAGCGGGAGCCGCGAGCTCCTACAATGAGCAGTTCTTC

v_gene: TRBV19
d_gene: TRBD1
j_gene: TRBJ2-7
abundance: few
CDR3aa: CASSITGTGGNEQYF
CDR3nt: TGTGCCAGTAGTATTACCGGGACAGGGGGCAACGAGCAGTACTTC

v_gene: TRBV29-1
d_gene: TRBD2
j_gene: TRBJ2-1
abundance: -
CDR3aa: CSVHPGRENEQFF
CDR3nt: TGCAGCGTTCATCCGGGGCGGGAGAATGAGCAGTTCTTC

v_gene: TRBV19
d_gene: TRBD1
j_gene: TRBJ2-2
abundance: -
CDR3aa: CASSIYGTGNTGELFF
CDR3nt: TGTGCCAGTAGTATTTATGGGACAGGGAACACCGGGGAGCTGTTTTTT

v_gene: TRBV4-1
d_gene: -
j_gene: TRBJ1-1
abundance: -
CDR3aa: CASSRGGRNTEAFF
CDR3nt: TGCGCCAGCAGCCGGGGTGGGAGGAACACTGAAGCTTTCTTT

v_gene: TRBV5-1
d_gene: TRBD1
j_gene: TRBJ1-2
abundance: -
CDR3aa: CASSFTGGVYGYTF
CDR3nt: TGCGCCAGCAGCTTTACAGGGGGCGTCTATGGCTACACCTTC

v_gene: TRBV6-1
d_gene: TRBD2
j_gene: TRBJ2-7
abundance: -
CDR3aa: CAGSPSGGRPYEQYF
CDR3nt: TGTGCGGGGTCCCCTAGCGGGGGCCGACCCTACGAGCAGTACTTC

v_gene: TRBV7-2
d_gene: TRBD1
j_gene: TRBJ2-4
abundance: -
CDR3aa: CASSLAGSGGKTIQYF
CDR3nt: TGTGCCAGCAGCTTAGCGGGGTCAGGGGGAAAAACCATTCAGTACTTC

v_gene: TRBV30
d_gene: TRBD2
j_gene: TRBJ2-1
abundance: -
CDR3aa: CAWTTGTSDYNEQFF
CDR3nt: TGTGCCTGGACCACCGGGACTAGCGACTACAATGAGCAGTTCTTC

v_gene: TRBV15
d_gene: TRBD1
j_gene: TRBJ1-4
abundance: -
CDR3aa: CATSSAGQGPNEKLFF
CDR3nt: TGTGCCACCAGCAGTGCCGGACAGGGGCCTAATGAAAAACTGTTTTTT

v_gene: TRBV2
d_gene: TRBD2
j_gene: TRBJ2-5
abundance: -
CDR3aa: CASISSGGRSYQETQYF
CDR3nt: TGTGCCAGCATATCCAGCGGGGGGCGATCGTACCAAGAGACCCAGTACTTC

v_gene: TRBV5-4
d_gene: -
j_gene: TRBJ2-1
abundance: -
CDR3aa: CASSLDVLNEQFF
CDR3nt: TGTGCCAGCAGCTTGGATGTACTTAATGAGCAGTTCTTC

v_gene: TRBV29-1
d_gene: -
j_gene: TRBJ2-3
abundance: -
CDR3aa: CSMFRLEGTDTQYF
CDR3nt: TGCAGCATGTTTCGACTGGAGGGCACAGATACGCAGTATTTT

v_gene: TRBV7-8
d_gene: -
j_gene: TRBJ2-1
abundance: -
CDR3aa: CASSPHRVRGYRVNEQFF
CDR3nt: TGTGCCAGCAGCCCCCACAGGGTGAGGGGCTATCGGGTCAATGAGCAGTTCTTC

v_gene: TRBV19
d_gene: TRBD2
j_gene: TRBJ2-2
abundance: -
CDR3aa: CASSLASGIINTGELFF
CDR3nt: TGTGCCAGTAGCCTGGCTAGCGGGATTATCAACACCGGGGAGCTGTTTTTT

v_gene: TRBV4-3
d_gene: -
j_gene: TRBJ1-1
abundance: -
CDR3aa: CASSPSHGNTEAFF
CDR3nt: TGCGCCAGCAGCCCTAGCCATGGGAACACTGAAGCTTTCTTT

v_gene: TRBV10-1
d_gene: TRBD2
j_gene: TRBJ2-7
abundance: -
CDR3aa: CASSGTSGSSLDEQYF
CDR3nt: TGCGCCAGCAGTGGGACTAGCGGGAGCAGTCTGGACGAGCAGTACTTC

v_gene: TRBV15
d_gene: -
j_gene: TRBJ1-3
abundance: -
CDR3aa: CATSRSGSGNTIYF
CDR3nt: TGTGCCACCAGCAGATCGGGGTCTGGAAACACCATATATTTT

v_gene: TRBV7-2
d_gene: -
j_gene: TRBJ1-1
abundance: -
CDR3aa: CASSLTPGDSAEAFF
CDR3nt: TGTGCCAGCAGCTTAACTCCAGGGGATTCGGCTGAAGCTTTCTTT

v_gene: TRBV7-2
d_gene: -
j_gene: TRBJ2-7
abundance: many
CDR3aa: CASSHGGEQYF
CDR3nt: TGTGCCAGCAGCCATGGCGGGGAGCAGTACTTC

v_gene: TRBV23-1
d_gene: -
j_gene: TRBJ2-2
abundance: -
CDR3aa: CASRRGISAFTGELFF
CDR3nt: TGCGCCAGCAGGAGGGGGATTTCGGCGTTCACCGGGGAGCTGTTTTTT

v_gene: TRBV6-4
d_gene: -
j_gene: TRBJ1-2
abundance: once
CDR3aa: CASSEGEGAYGYTF
CDR3nt: TGTGCCAGCAGTGAAGGTGAAGGAGCATATGGCTACACCTTC

v_gene: TRBV7-2
d_gene: TRBD1
j_gene: TRBJ1-5
abundance: -
CDR3aa: CASSFDRGNQPQHF
CDR3nt: TGTGCCAGCAGCTTCGACAGGGGAAATCAGCCCCAGCATTTT

v_gene: TRBV6-6
d_gene: -
j_gene: TRBJ1-5
abundance: -
CDR3aa: CASSRQVPYSNQPQHF
CDR3nt: TGTGCCAGCAGTCGACAGGTGCCCTATAGCAATCAGCCCCAGCATTTT

v_gene: TRBV2
d_gene: TRBD2
j_gene: TRBJ2-5
abundance: -
CDR3aa: CASSLAGPETQYF
CDR3nt: TGTGCCAGCAGTCTAGCGGGGCCAGAGACCCAGTACTTC

v_gene: TRBV5-1
d_gene: -
j_gene: TRBJ2-5
abundance: -
CDR3aa: CASSYRVLQETQYF
CDR3nt: TGCGCCAGCAGCTATCGGGTGCTCCAAGAGACCCAGTACTTC

v_gene: TRBV4-3
d_gene: -
j_gene: TRBJ1-2
abundance: few
CDR3aa: CASSQVTGGYTF
CDR3nt: TGCGCCAGCAGCCAGGTGACAGGTGGCTACACCTTC

v_gene: TRBV29-1
d_gene: -
j_gene: TRBJ2-2
abundance: -
CDR3aa: CSVVEGSGETGELFF
CDR3nt: TGCAGCGTTGTCGAGGGCTCGGGGGAAACCGGGGAGCTGTTTTTT

v_gene: TRBV7-2
d_gene: -
j_gene: TRBJ2-7
abundance: -
CDR3aa: CASRGQGNSYEQYF
CDR3nt: TGTGCCAGCAGGGGTCAGGGGAATTCCTACGAGCAGTACTTC

v_gene: TRBV9
d_gene: TRBD2
j_gene: TRBJ2-5
abundance: -
CDR3aa: CASSVSSGGRETQYF
CDR3nt: TGTGCCAGCAGCGTGTCTAGCGGGGGGCGGGAGACCCAGTACTTC

v_gene: TRBV16
d_gene: -
j_gene: TRBJ2-3
abundance: -
CDR3aa: CASSPSRGARDTQYF
CDR3nt: TGTGCCAGCAGCCCCTCCAGGGGGGCTAGGGATACGCAGTATTTT

v_gene: TRBV7-9
d_gene: TRBD1
j_gene: TRBJ2-3
abundance: -
CDR3aa: CASTTGSDTQYF
CDR3nt: TGTGCCAGCACGACAGGGTCAGATACGCAGTATTTT

v_gene: TRBV14
d_gene: -
j_gene: TRBJ1-4
abundance: -
CDR3aa: CASSLRGSNEKLFF
CDR3nt: TGTGCCAGCAGCCTAAGGGGCAGCAATGAAAAACTGTTTTTT

v_gene: TRBV14
d_gene: -
j_gene: TRBJ2-1
abundance: few
CDR3aa: CASSQDLVHNEQFF
CDR3nt: TGTGCCAGCAGCCAAGACCTAGTCCACAATGAGCAGTTCTTC

v_gene: TRBV18
d_gene: -
j_gene: TRBJ2-3
abundance: -
CDR3aa: CASSPQGGGGTDTQYF
CDR3nt: TGTGCCAGCTCACCACAGGGTGGAGGTGGCACAGATACGCAGTATTTT

v_gene: TRBV27
d_gene: -
j_gene: TRBJ2-5
abundance: -
CDR3aa: CASSWGRGETQYF
CDR3nt: TGTGCCAGCAGTTGGGGCAGGGGCGAGACCCAGTACTTC